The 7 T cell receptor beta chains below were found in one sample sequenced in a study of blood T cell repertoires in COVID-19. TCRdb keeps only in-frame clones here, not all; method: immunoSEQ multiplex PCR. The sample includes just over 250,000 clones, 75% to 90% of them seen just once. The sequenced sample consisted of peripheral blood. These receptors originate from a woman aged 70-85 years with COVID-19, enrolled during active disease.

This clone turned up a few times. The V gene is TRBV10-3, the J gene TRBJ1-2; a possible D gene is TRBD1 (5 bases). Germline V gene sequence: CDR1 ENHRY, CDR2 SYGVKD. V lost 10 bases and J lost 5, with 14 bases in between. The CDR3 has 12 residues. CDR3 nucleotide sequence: TGTGCCACCCTTGACAGAAGGTATGGCTACACCTTC. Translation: CATLDRRYGYTF.

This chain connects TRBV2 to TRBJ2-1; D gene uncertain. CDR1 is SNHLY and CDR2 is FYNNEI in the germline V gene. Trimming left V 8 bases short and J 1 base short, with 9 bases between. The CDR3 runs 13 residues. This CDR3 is CASVADSYNEQFF. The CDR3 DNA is TGTGCCAGCGTCGCGGATTCCTACAATGAGCAGTTCTTC. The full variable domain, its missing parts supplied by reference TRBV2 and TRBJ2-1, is EPEVTQTPSHQVTQMGQEVILRCVPISNHLYFYWYRQILGQKVEFLVSFYNNEISEKSEIFDDQFSVERPDGSNFTLKIRSTKLEDSAMYFCASVADSYNEQFFGPGTRLTVL.

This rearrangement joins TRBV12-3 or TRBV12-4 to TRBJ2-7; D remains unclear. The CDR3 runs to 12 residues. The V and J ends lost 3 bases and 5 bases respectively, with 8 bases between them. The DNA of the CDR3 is TGTGCCAGCAGTTTTAGAGGTAACGAGCAGTACTTC. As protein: CASSFRGNEQYF.

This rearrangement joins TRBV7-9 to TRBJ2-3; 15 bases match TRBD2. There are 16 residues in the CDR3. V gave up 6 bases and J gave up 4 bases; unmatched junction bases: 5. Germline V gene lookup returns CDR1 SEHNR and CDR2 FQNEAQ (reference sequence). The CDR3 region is CASRPGLAGGPDTQYF. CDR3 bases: TGTGCCAGCAGGCCCGGACTAGCGGGAGGGCCAGATACGCAGTATTTT.

This chain's CDR3 is CSASPGGAIRNEQFF. The CDR3 region has the DNA TGCAGTGCTAGTCCTGGGGGGGCTATTCGCAATGAGCAGTTCTTC. The genes are TRBV20-1 and TRBJ2-1; D possibly corresponds to TRBD2 (7 bases). The CDR3 is 15 amino acids. Trimming cost V 3 bases and J 6 bases, with 18 bases left between them. Germline assignment: CDR1 DFQATT and CDR2 SNEGSKA (reference sequence).

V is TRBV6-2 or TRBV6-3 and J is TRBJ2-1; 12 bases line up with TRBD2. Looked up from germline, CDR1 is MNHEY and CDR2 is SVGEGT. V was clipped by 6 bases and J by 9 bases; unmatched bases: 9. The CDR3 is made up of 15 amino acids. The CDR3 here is CASSPLAGGLGEQFF. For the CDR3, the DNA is TGTGCCAGCAGCCCCCTAGCGGGAGGGCTTGGTGAGCAGTTCTTC.

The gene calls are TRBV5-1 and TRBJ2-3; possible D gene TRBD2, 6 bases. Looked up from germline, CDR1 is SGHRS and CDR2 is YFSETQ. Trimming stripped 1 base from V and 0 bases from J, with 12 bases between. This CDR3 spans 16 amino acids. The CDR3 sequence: CASSLYLAESTDTQYF. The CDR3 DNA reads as TGCGCCAGCAGCTTGTACTTAGCGGAGAGCACAGATACGCAGTATTTT.